The rows below give T cell receptor beta chains drawn from one sample of a study of Tregs in tolerant kidney transplant recipients. Using immunoSEQ multiplex PCR, the repertoire was profiled, and TCRdb retains in-frame clones only, with some absent. Seen here are 60,000 to 65,000 clones, 98% observed once, and the top ten hold around 0.34%. Sequenced material: Tregs from blood, taken before the transplant. Source of these receptors: a human donor who received a combined kidney and bone marrow transplant. CDR3s include the opening cysteine and the closing phenylalanine or tryptophan. Each record gives: D gene, V gene, clone size, J gene, CDR3 length, CDR3 protein, CDR3 DNA. A D gene is named only where the DNA matches it firmly. Only some rows state a clone size, as once, few, many or a class for expanded clones.

d_gene: TRBD1
v_gene: TRBV19
abundance: NA
j_gene: TRBJ2-7
len: 14
CDR3aa: CASSNRQGAHEQYF
CDR3nt: TGTGCCAGTAGTAACCGACAGGGCGCCCACGAGCAGTACTTC

d_gene: TRBD2
v_gene: TRBV27
abundance: NA
j_gene: TRBJ2-3
len: 18
CDR3aa: CASSLSRLAGAITDTQYF
CDR3nt: TGTGCCAGCAGTTTATCCCGGCTAGCGGGAGCTATCACAGATACGCAGTATTTT

d_gene: TRBD1
v_gene: TRBV5-1
abundance: NA
j_gene: TRBJ2-7
len: 13
CDR3aa: CASSWTGGYEQYF
CDR3nt: TGCGCCAGCAGCTGGACAGGGGGCTACGAGCAGTACTTC

d_gene: TRBD1
v_gene: TRBV19
abundance: NA
j_gene: TRBJ2-5
len: 15
CDR3aa: CASSPDRGPQETQYF
CDR3nt: TGTGCCAGTAGTCCGGACAGGGGGCCCCAAGAGACCCAGTACTTC

d_gene: TRBD1
v_gene: TRBV19
abundance: NA
j_gene: TRBJ2-2
len: 19
CDR3aa: CASSIDWGTGGTNTGELFF
CDR3nt: TGTGCCAGTAGTATAGATTGGGGGACAGGGGGCACGAACACCGGGGAGCTGTTTTTT

d_gene: NA
v_gene: TRBV7-9
abundance: NA
j_gene: TRBJ1-1
len: 12
CDR3aa: CASSWAGAEAFF
CDR3nt: TGTGCCAGCAGCTGGGCGGGCGCTGAAGCTTTCTTT

d_gene: NA
v_gene: TRBV20-1
abundance: NA
j_gene: TRBJ1-2
len: 8
CDR3aa: CSAKAGVF
CDR3nt: TGCAGTGCTAAAGCGGGCGTTTTC

d_gene: NA
v_gene: TRBV7-3
abundance: NA
j_gene: TRBJ2-7
len: 13
CDR3aa: CASSPGSLYEQYF
CDR3nt: TGTGCCAGCAGCCCGGGTTCGCTCTACGAGCAGTACTTC

d_gene: NA
v_gene: TRBV28
abundance: NA
j_gene: TRBJ2-7
len: 15
CDR3aa: CASSPYGRGLYEQYF
CDR3nt: TGTGCCAGCAGTCCCTACGGGCGGGGGCTCTACGAGCAGTACTTC

d_gene: TRBD2
v_gene: TRBV7-9
abundance: NA
j_gene: TRBJ2-5
len: 16
CDR3aa: CASSGFSGRPQETQYF
CDR3nt: TGTGCCAGCAGCGGGTTTAGCGGGAGGCCCCAAGAGACCCAGTACTTC

d_gene: NA
v_gene: TRBV2
abundance: once
j_gene: TRBJ2-5
len: 13
CDR3aa: CASILAIQETQYF
CDR3nt: TGTGCCAGCATTCTAGCAATCCAAGAGACCCAGTACTTC

d_gene: TRBD2
v_gene: TRBV29-1
abundance: NA
j_gene: TRBJ2-5
len: 12
CDR3aa: CSARRGIETQYF
CDR3nt: TGCAGCGCCAGGCGGGGGATTGAGACCCAGTACTTC

d_gene: NA
v_gene: TRBV5-1
abundance: once
j_gene: TRBJ2-1
len: 13
CDR3aa: CASSLDLYNEQFF
CDR3nt: TGCGCCAGCAGCTTGGACTTGTACAATGAGCAGTTCTTC

d_gene: TRBD1
v_gene: TRBV7-9
abundance: NA
j_gene: TRBJ2-1
len: 14
CDR3aa: CASSPQGAYNEQFF
CDR3nt: TGTGCCAGCAGCCCACAGGGGGCGTACAATGAGCAGTTCTTC

d_gene: TRBD2
v_gene: TRBV2
abundance: NA
j_gene: TRBJ2-5
len: 17
CDR3aa: CASSNIAGGPWGETQYF
CDR3nt: TGTGCCAGCAGTAATATAGCGGGAGGGCCTTGGGGGGAGACCCAGTACTTC

d_gene: NA
v_gene: TRBV7-2
abundance: NA
j_gene: TRBJ2-2
len: 15
CDR3aa: CASSLGGIGTGELFF
CDR3nt: TGTGCCAGCAGCTTGGGCGGGATTGGGACCGGGGAGCTGTTTTTT

d_gene: NA
v_gene: TRBV2
abundance: NA
j_gene: TRBJ1-5
len: 14
CDR3aa: CASSKSHSNQSQHF
CDR3nt: TGTGCCAGCAGTAAAAGTCATAGCAATCAGTCCCAGCATTTT

d_gene: NA
v_gene: TRBV7-2
abundance: NA
j_gene: TRBJ1-1
len: 14
CDR3aa: CASSLRGLNTEAFF
CDR3nt: TGTGCCAGCAGCTTAAGGGGACTAAACACTGAAGCTTTCTTT

d_gene: TRBD2
v_gene: TRBV27
abundance: NA
j_gene: TRBJ2-4
len: 14
CDR3aa: CASSRGLARNIQYF
CDR3nt: TGTGCCAGCAGTCGCGGACTAGCCCGTAACATTCAGTACTTC

d_gene: TRBD1
v_gene: TRBV5-1
abundance: NA
j_gene: TRBJ1-1
len: 17
CDR3aa: CASSTQGSAKMNTEAFF
CDR3nt: TGCGCCAGCAGTACACAGGGGTCGGCAAAAATGAACACTGAAGCTTTCTTT

d_gene: TRBD1
v_gene: TRBV6-1
abundance: NA
j_gene: TRBJ2-7
len: 14
CDR3aa: CASSGDRSSYEQYF
CDR3nt: TGTGCCAGCAGTGGGGACAGGAGCTCCTACGAGCAGTACTTC

d_gene: TRBD1
v_gene: TRBV10-3
abundance: NA
j_gene: TRBJ1-1
len: 13
CDR3aa: CAIRGTGGGEAFF
CDR3nt: TGTGCCATCAGGGGGACAGGGGGCGGGGAAGCTTTCTTT

d_gene: TRBD1
v_gene: TRBV19
abundance: NA
j_gene: TRBJ2-7
len: 16
CDR3aa: CASSPRQGDVYYEQYF
CDR3nt: TGTGCCAGTAGTCCAAGACAGGGGGACGTCTACTACGAGCAGTACTTC

d_gene: TRBD1
v_gene: TRBV11-2
abundance: NA
j_gene: TRBJ2-7
len: 14
CDR3aa: CASSSGTGWNEQYF
CDR3nt: TGTGCCAGCAGCTCCGGGACAGGGTGGAACGAGCAGTACTTC

d_gene: TRBD1
v_gene: TRBV27
abundance: NA
j_gene: TRBJ2-1
len: 16
CDR3aa: CASSITGTGRYNEQFF
CDR3nt: TGTGCCAGCAGTATAACCGGGACAGGGCGCTACAATGAGCAGTTCTTC

d_gene: NA
v_gene: TRBV7-2
abundance: NA
j_gene: TRBJ2-1
len: 12
CDR3aa: CASSLTGHEQFF
CDR3nt: TGTGCCAGCAGCTTAACAGGTCATGAGCAGTTCTTC

d_gene: TRBD2
v_gene: TRBV7-2
abundance: NA
j_gene: TRBJ2-1
len: 16
CDR3aa: CASSPTRAGRYNEQFF
CDR3nt: TGTGCCAGCAGCCCGACCCGAGCGGGGAGGTACAATGAGCAGTTCTTC

d_gene: TRBD1
v_gene: TRBV25-1
abundance: NA
j_gene: TRBJ2-6
len: 16
CDR3aa: CASSANRGTGANVLTF
CDR3nt: TGTGCCAGCAGCGCAAACAGGGGGACTGGGGCCAACGTCCTGACTTTC

d_gene: NA
v_gene: TRBV20-1
abundance: NA
j_gene: TRBJ2-1
len: 11
CDR3aa: CSARVVNEQFF
CDR3nt: TGCAGTGCTAGAGTAGTCAATGAGCAGTTCTTC

d_gene: NA
v_gene: TRBV30
abundance: NA
j_gene: TRBJ1-5
len: 15
CDR3aa: CAWSRGGATNQPQHF
CDR3nt: TGTGCCTGGAGTAGAGGCGGTGCCACGAATCAGCCCCAGCATTTT

d_gene: TRBD2
v_gene: TRBV18
abundance: NA
j_gene: TRBJ2-7
len: 14
CDR3aa: CASSPTSGSHEQYF
CDR3nt: TGTGCCAGCTCACCGACTAGCGGGAGCCACGAGCAGTACTTC

d_gene: NA
v_gene: TRBV5-1
abundance: few
j_gene: TRBJ1-4
len: 15
CDR3aa: CASSLLGPPNEKLFF
CDR3nt: TGCGCCAGCAGCTTGCTAGGCCCACCTAATGAAAAACTGTTTTTT